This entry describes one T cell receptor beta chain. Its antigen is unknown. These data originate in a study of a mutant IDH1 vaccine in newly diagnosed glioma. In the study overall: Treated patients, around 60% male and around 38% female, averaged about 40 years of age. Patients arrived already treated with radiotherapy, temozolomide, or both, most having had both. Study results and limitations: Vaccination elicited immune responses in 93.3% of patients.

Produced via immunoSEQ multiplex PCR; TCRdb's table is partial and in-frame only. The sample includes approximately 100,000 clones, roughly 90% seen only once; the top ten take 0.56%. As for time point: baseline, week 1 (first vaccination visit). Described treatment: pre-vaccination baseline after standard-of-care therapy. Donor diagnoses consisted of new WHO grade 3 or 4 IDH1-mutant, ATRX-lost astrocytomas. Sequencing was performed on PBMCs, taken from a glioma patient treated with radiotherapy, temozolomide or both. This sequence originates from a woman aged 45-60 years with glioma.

The CDR3 sequence is CASSEKGAYNEQFF. The CDR3 DNA follows: TGTGCCAGCAGTGAGAAAGGAGCCTACAATGAGCAGTTCTTC. The V gene is TRBV6-4, the J gene TRBJ2-1; D ambiguous. This CDR3 has 14 amino acids. Trimming removed 3 bases from V and 2 bases from J, with 8 bases in between. CDR1 MRHNA and CDR2 SNTAGT come from the germline V gene.